Listed below are T cell receptor beta chains from one sample, sequenced in a study of blood T cell repertoires in COVID-19. Assay used: immunoSEQ multiplex PCR; TCRdb lists only in-frame clones, some missing. The data contain tens of thousands of clones, 70% to 85% of them singletons. Sequencing was performed on peripheral blood. All receptors come from a man between 65 and 85 years old with acute or convalescent COVID-19. Each CDR3 is given without its conserved first and last residue. The order of the fields is J gene, V gene, CDR3 protein.

>TRBJ2-2|TRBV19
ASSVNTGELF
>TRBJ2-5|TRBV5-1
ASSLVGGWETQY
>TRBJ1-1|TRBV7-3
ASSRGLNTEAF
>TRBJ2-3|TRBV6-6
ASSPRGGSAGGSTDTQY
>TRBJ2-2|TRBV6-4
ASSVRDGGELF
>TRBJ2-1|TRBV19
ASSIEPSGGVNEQF
>TRBJ2-7|TRBV10-2
ASRQEAGGAGEQY
>TRBJ1-1|TRBV2
ASSLGGRMNTEAF
>TRBJ1-5|TRBV7-9
ASSFSGGNQPQH
>TRBJ1-1|TRBV29-1
SVRDRDTEAF
>TRBJ2-5|TRBV5-1
ASSTGGEWETQY
>TRBJ2-1|TRBV4-1
ASSHGGLNEQF
>TRBJ2-3|TRBV9
ASSSGTIPDTQY
>TRBJ2-1|TRBV2
ASRPSGYHNEQF
>TRBJ1-1|TRBV5-1
ASSLALGREAF
>TRBJ1-5|TRBV5-1
ASSYGAGDQPQH
>TRBJ2-1|TRBV2
ASSEGISRYYNEQF
>TRBJ2-3|TRBV11-2
ASSLGFWGPSTDTQY
>TRBJ2-7|TRBV18
ASTDRAYEQY
>TRBJ2-3|TRBV3-1/TRBV3-2
ASSQDSGDTQY
>TRBJ1-4|TRBV28
ASSLTGTGLEKLF
>TRBJ2-5|TRBV18
ASSPGTVEETQY
>TRBJ2-7|TRBV10-3
AIGGDEQY
>TRBJ2-1|TRBV7-2
ASSSSKLAGGNEQF
>TRBJ2-7|TRBV6-1
ASSESDYSGPYEQY
>TRBJ2-7|TRBV7-9
ASSLAGGAEQY
>TRBJ2-3|TRBV6-4
ASSNPGLAGGTCTDTQY
>TRBJ2-5|TRBV28
ASSITQQETQY
>TRBJ2-3|TRBV27
ASSLGPSGTQY
>TRBJ2-3|TRBV7-8
ASRPGLAGRKDTQY
>TRBJ2-7|TRBV4-1
ASSQAPRTGNSYEQY
>TRBJ1-1|TRBV30
AWKIQGWGSEAF
>TRBJ2-5|TRBV2
ASFQGWGQETQY
>TRBJ1-2|TRBV27
ASSLQRGYGYT
>TRBJ2-5|TRBV29-1
SVKEMGTQY
>TRBJ1-2|TRBV5-1
ASKIGDRGYSGYGYT
>TRBJ1-5|TRBV6-5
ASSYALDRINQPQH
>TRBJ2-2|TRBV5-1
ASSLTGGGELF
>TRBJ1-1|TRBV18
ASSPGQGTEAF
>TRBJ1-1|TRBV4-1
ASSQARQGADTEAF
>TRBJ2-7|TRBV18
ASSSTQRQTSYEQY
>TRBJ1-6|TRBV7-9
ASSFRDSRSPLH
>TRBJ2-1|TRBV5-1
ASSSAGSKGFNEQF
>TRBJ2-3|TRBV11-2
ASSFPTGVTDTQY
>TRBJ2-5|TRBV28
ASSLTSGGAETQY
>TRBJ1-2|TRBV20-1
SASRRDTGNYGYT
>TRBJ2-3|TRBV4-1
ASSQGPGRDTQY
>TRBJ1-1|TRBV12-3/TRBV12-4
ASSSGPRGAF
>TRBJ1-3|TRBV28
ASSSTGGFPSGNTIY
>TRBJ2-7|TRBV12-3/TRBV12-4
ASRGQGRSEQY
>TRBJ2-2|TRBV5-1
ASSWGLAGLKGELF
>TRBJ1-3|TRBV6-5
ASSYDSGSSGNTIY
>TRBJ2-4|TRBV5-6
ASRTRDRNIQY
>TRBJ2-5|TRBV5-4
ASSRTRGLETQY
>TRBJ2-3|TRBV2
ASRVLLSTDTQY